What follows describes a single TCR beta chain. Its antigen remains unidentified. This sample is part of a study of T cell responses to AZD1222 COVID-19 vaccine. Overall study findings and caveats: Clonal diversity was possibly underestimated, and white British individuals and females predominated among donors.

TCRdb's table, derived via immunoSEQ multiplex PCR, lists solely in-frame clones and lacks some. The sample includes more than 140,000 clones, 85% to 95% seen only once; the top ten take around 1%. This receptor was obtained from an adult in good health. This sample comprised peripheral blood, obtained on day 0 of MenACWY control vaccination.

The chain's CDR3 is CASSSHYEQYF. For the CDR3, the DNA is TGTGCCAGTAGTTCCCACTACGAGCAGTACTTC. The chain employs TRBV19 and TRBJ2-7; no clear D gene. Germline CDR1 LNHDA, CDR2 SQIVND (reference sequence). Deletions cut 5 bases from V and 3 bases from J, with 5 bases between. The CDR3 sequence is 11 residues long.